This is a list of T cell receptor beta chains from one sample in a study of regulatory T cells in long-lasting Graves disease. TCRdb re-called the multiplex PCR reads with MiXCR, one entry per CDR3 protein. The sample records about 470,000 distinct CDR3 sequences, around 20% being singletons. The sequencing here drew on peripheral blood mononuclear cells (PBMCs), taken when the disease was refractory, from a patient treated with antithyroid drugs. These receptors were obtained from a female donor with Graves disease. The CDR3 runs from the conserved cysteine through the conserved F or W. The D gene is left open where the match is weak. The listing skips clone size in some rows; elsewhere it reads once, few, many or a size class.

d_gene	abundance	v_gene	j_gene	CDR3nt	CDR3aa
TRBD2	-	TRBV3-1	TRBJ2-5	TGTGCCAGCAGCCCCTCGGGGAGGACTAGGGATTACCAAGAGACCCAGTACTTC	CASSPSGRTRDYQETQYF
-	few	TRBV7-9	TRBJ2-2	TGTGCCAGCAGTCGAAACGACGAGAACACCGGGGAGCTGTTTTTT	CASSRNDENTGELFF
TRBD2	few	TRBV10-3	TRBJ2-7	TGTGCCATCAGGGGACTAGCGGGACTAAACGAGCAGTACTTC	CAIRGLAGLNEQYF
TRBD1	-	TRBV3-1	TRBJ1-6	TGTGCCAGCAGCCACCCGGACAGGGGGCTTTATAATTCACCCCTCCACTTT	CASSHPDRGLYNSPLHF
TRBD2	few	TRBV19	TRBJ2-7	TGTGCCAGTAGTGCGGGACTAGCGACCGTTAGCTCCTACGAGCAGTACTTC	CASSAGLATVSSYEQYF
-	few	TRBV5-5	TRBJ2-7	TGTGCCAGCAGGAGCATAAGGGGGAAAGTCTACGAGCAGTACTTC	CASRSIRGKVYEQYF
-	-	TRBV9	TRBJ1-6	TGTGCCAGCAGCCCCGACCGGGGAGCAAATTCACCCCTCCACTTT	CASSPDRGANSPLHF
-	many	TRBV20-1	TRBJ2-7	TGCAGTGCTGCCGGAGCGGGTTGGGCCCCCTACGAGCAGTACTTC	CSAAGAGWAPYEQYF
-	-	TRBV19	TRBJ2-7	TGTGCCAGTAGTATGAGGGCCCCGGGACTTGTCCCCTACGAGCAGTACTTC	CASSMRAPGLVPYEQYF
-	-	TRBV4-2	TRBJ2-7	TGTGCCAGCAGCCAAGATGGGCAGGTGTCCTACGAGCAGTACTTC	CASSQDGQVSYEQYF
-	many	TRBV6-5	TRBJ2-2	TGTGCCAGCAGTTACGGGCTGAACACCGGGGAGCTGTTTTTT	CASSYGLNTGELFF
TRBD1	many	TRBV29-1	TRBJ2-7	TGCAGCGTTGAGACAGGGACGGACCACGAGCAGTACTTC	CSVETGTDHEQYF
TRBD1	-	TRBV27	TRBJ1-2	TGTGCCAGCAGTTTGACAGGGTGGGGCTACACCTTC	CASSLTGWGYTF
TRBD2	many	TRBV15	TRBJ2-5	TGTGCCACCAGCAGTAGTAGCGGGAGGGGGACCCAGTACTTC	CATSSSSGRGTQYF
TRBD1	many	TRBV2	TRBJ1-6	TGTGCCAGCAGTGTCAGGGGACAGGGACGTAATTCACCCCTCCACTTT	CASSVRGQGRNSPLHF
-	many	TRBV28	TRBJ1-2	TGTGCCAGCAGTACCGACGTACAGGGTGACTATGGCTACACCTTC	CASSTDVQGDYGYTF
-	many	TRBV5-1	TRBJ1-2	TGCGCCAGCAGCTTGTACCCCACGGATAACTATGGCTACACCTTC	CASSLYPTDNYGYTF
-	few	TRBV5-4	TRBJ2-7	TGTGCCAGCAGCCCCCCAGGAGGGGACGGCTACGAGCAGTACTTC	CASSPPGGDGYEQYF
-	few	TRBV14	TRBJ1-1	TGTGCCAGCAGCCGGACCACAGGGAGAGCTTTCTTT	CASSRTTGRAFF
-	few	TRBV4-1	TRBJ2-7	TGCGCCAGCAGCCAGATGAGGTCCTACGAGCAGTACTTC	CASSQMRSYEQYF
-	many	TRBV6-1	TRBJ2-7	TGTGCCAGCAGCGGGCATGACAGCCCCTACGAGCAGTACTTC	CASSGHDSPYEQYF
TRBD2	few	TRBV15	TRBJ2-5	TGTGCCACCAGCAGGGAGGCGGGAGGAGAGACCCAGTACTTC	CATSREAGGETQYF
-	many	TRBV29-1	TRBJ2-7	TGCAGCGCCGCGGCAGGGTCCTACGAGCAGTACTTC	CSAAAGSYEQYF
TRBD2	many	TRBV28	TRBJ2-7	TGTGCCAGCAGAACCCTCACGGGACTAGCGGGGACCTACGAGCAGTACTTC	CASRTLTGLAGTYEQYF